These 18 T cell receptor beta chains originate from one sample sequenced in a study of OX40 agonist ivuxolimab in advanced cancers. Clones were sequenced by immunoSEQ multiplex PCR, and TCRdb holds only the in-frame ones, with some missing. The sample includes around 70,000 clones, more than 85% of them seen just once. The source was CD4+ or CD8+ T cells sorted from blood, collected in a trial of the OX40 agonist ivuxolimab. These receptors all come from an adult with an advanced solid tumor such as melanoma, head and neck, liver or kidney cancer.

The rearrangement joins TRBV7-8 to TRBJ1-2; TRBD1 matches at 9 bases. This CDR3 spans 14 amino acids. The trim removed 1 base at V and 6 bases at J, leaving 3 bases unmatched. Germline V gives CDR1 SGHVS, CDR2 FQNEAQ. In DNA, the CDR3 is TGTGCCAGCAGCTTAGAATGGACAGGGGATGGCTACACCTTC. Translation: CASSLEWTGDGYTF.

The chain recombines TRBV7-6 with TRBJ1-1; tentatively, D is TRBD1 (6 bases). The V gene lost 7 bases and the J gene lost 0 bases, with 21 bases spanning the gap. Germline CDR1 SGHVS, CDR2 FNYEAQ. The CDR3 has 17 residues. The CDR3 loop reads CASTRTARMGMNTEAFF. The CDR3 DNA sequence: TGTGCCAGCACACGGACAGCACGCATGGGGATGAACACTGAAGCTTTCTTT.

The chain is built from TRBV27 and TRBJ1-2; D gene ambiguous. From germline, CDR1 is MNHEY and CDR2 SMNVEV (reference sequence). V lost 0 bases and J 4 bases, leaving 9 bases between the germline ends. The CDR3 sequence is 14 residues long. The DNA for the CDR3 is TGTGCCAGCAGTTTATCCCCCGGGTCCTATGGCTACACCTTC. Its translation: CASSLSPGSYGYTF.

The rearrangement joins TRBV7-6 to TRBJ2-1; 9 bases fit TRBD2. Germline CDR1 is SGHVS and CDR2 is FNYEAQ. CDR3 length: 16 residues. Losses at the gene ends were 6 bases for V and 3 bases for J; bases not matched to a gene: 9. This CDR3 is CASSPKTSGLYNEQFF. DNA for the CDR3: TGTGCCAGCAGTCCCAAGACTAGCGGTCTCTACAATGAGCAGTTCTTC.

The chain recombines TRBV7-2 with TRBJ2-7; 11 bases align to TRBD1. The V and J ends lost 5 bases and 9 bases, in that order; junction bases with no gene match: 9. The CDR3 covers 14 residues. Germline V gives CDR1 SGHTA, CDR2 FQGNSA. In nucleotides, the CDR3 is TGTGCCAGCAGCGGAGGGACAGGGGGATTTCTGCAGTACTTC. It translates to CASSGGTGGFLQYF.

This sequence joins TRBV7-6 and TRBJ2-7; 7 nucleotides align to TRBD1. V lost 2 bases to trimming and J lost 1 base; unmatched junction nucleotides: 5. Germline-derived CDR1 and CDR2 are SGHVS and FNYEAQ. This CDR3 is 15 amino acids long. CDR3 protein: CASSLNSGQSYEQYF. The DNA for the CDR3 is TGTGCCAGCAGCTTAAATTCGGGACAGTCCTACGAGCAGTACTTC.

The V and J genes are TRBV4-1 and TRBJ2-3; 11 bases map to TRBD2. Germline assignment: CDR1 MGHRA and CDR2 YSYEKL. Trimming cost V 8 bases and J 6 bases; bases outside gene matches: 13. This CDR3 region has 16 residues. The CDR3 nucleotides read TGCGCCAGCGAGTCCCTTAGCGGGGGGGAAGAGGATACGCAGTATTTT. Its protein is CASESLSGGEEDTQYF.

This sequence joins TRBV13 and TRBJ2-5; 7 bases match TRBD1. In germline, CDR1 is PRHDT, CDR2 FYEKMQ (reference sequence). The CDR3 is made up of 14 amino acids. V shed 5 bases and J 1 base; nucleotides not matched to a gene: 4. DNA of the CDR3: TGTGCCAGCAGCCCGACAGGGCTCCAAGAGACCCAGTACTTC. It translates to CASSPTGLQETQYF.

The CDR3 DNA is TGTGCCAGCAGCTGGGGGGGGAGCAATCAGCCCCAGCATTTT. It codes for CASSWGGSNQPQHF. J is TRBJ1-5 and V is TRBV7-2; tentatively, D is TRBD1 (5 bases). Trimming took off 4 bases at V and 1 base at J, with 8 bases between the two ends. CDR3 length: 14 residues. Germline lookup yields CDR1 SGHTA and CDR2 FQGNSA.

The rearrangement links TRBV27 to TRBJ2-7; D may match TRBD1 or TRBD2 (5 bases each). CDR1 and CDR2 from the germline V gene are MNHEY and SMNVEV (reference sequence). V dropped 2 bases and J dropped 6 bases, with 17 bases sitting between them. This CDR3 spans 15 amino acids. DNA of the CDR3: TGTGCCAGCAGTTTAGCTGGGACCCCGGGCCCCGAGCAGTACTTC. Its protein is CASSLAGTPGPEQYF.

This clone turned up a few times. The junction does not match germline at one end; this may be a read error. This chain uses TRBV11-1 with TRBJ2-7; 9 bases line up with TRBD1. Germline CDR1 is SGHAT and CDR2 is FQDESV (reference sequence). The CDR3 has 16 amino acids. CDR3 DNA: TGTGCCAGCAGCGCCGGAACAGGGGGCCCTTCCTTCGAGCAGTACTTC. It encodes CASSAGTGGPSFEQYF.

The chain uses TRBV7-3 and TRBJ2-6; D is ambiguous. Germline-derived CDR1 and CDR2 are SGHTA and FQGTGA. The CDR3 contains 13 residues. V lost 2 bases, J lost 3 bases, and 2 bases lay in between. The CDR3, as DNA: TGTGCCAGCAGCTTAGGTGGGGCCAACGTCCTGACTTTC. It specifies CASSLGGANVLTF.

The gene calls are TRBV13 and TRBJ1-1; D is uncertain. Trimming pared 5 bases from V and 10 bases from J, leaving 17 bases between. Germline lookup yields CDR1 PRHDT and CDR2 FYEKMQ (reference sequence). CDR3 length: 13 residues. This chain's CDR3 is CASSQSPSQLAFF. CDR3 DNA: TGTGCCAGCAGCCAGTCTCCATCTCAGTTAGCTTTCTTT.

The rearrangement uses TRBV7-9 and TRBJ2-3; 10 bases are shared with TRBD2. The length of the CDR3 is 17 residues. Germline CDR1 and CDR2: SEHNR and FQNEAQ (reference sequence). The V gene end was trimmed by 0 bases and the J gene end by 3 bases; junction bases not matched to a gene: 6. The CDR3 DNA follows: TGTGCCAGCAGCTTAGCGGGGTGGGGACTAGCGACAGATACGCAGTATTTT. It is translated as CASSLAGWGLATDTQYF.

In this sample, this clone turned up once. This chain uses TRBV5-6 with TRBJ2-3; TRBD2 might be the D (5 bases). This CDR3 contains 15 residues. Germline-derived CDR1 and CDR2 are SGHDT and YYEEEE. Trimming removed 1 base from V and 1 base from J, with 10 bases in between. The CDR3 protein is CASSLSGIRTDTQYF. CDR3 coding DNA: TGTGCCAGCAGCTTGTCGGGGATTCGCACAGATACGCAGTATTTT.

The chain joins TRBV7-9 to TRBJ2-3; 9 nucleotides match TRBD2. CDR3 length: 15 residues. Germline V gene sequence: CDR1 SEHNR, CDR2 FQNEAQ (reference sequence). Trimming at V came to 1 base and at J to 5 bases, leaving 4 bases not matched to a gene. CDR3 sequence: CASSLGAGGQDTQYF. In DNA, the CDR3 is TGTGCCAGCAGCTTAGGGGCGGGGGGGCAAGATACGCAGTATTTT.

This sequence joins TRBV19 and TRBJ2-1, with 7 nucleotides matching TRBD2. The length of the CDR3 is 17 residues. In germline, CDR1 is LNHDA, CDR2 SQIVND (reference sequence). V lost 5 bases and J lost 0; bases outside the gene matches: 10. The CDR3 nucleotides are TGTGCCAGTAGTGTCTATGGGTCTAGCGGCTCCTACAATGAGCAGTTCTTC. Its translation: CASSVYGSSGSYNEQFF.

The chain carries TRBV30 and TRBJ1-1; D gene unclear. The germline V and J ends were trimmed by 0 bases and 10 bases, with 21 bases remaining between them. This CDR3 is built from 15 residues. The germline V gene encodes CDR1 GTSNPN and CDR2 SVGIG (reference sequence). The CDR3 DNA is TGTGCCTGGAGTGTAATGCGGACGGCGATAACGATAGCTTTCTTT. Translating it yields CAWSVMRTAITIAFF. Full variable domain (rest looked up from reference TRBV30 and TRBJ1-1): SQTIHQWPATLVQPVGSPLSLECTVEGTSNPNLYWYRQAAGRGLQLLFYSVGIGQISSEVPQNLSASRPQDRQFILSSKKLLLSDSGFYLCAWSVMRTAITIAFFGQGTRLTVV.